This T cell receptor (beta chain) was identified during a study of response to subunit inactivated influenza vaccine. Study-level findings and limits: Few new T cells, the authors suggested, are recruited by each seasonal influenza vaccination.

TCRdb redid the calling of the RT-PCR reads with MiXCR, one entry per CDR3 protein. The repertoire holds about 500,000 distinct CDR3 sequences, with roughly 7.9% as singletons. This clonotype has only a few counts. No antigen is known for it. CDR3 length: 14 residues. Germline trimming cut 5 bases from V and 7 bases from J; bases unmatched to any gene: 6. Germline V gives CDR1 SGHTA, CDR2 FQGNSA. The genes are TRBV7-2 and TRBJ1-5; 9 bases agree with TRBD1. This clonotype was obtained from a man between 50 and 75 years old who received an inactivated influenza vaccine. The source material was PBMCs from blood, sampled about 23 months after vaccination. CDR3 DNA sequence: TGTGCCAGCAGCCAAATGGGACAGGGCCAGCCCCAGCATTTT. This sequence encodes CASSQMGQGQPQHF.